The 26 T cell receptor beta chains presented below share a single source sample, sequenced in a study of blood T cell repertoires in COVID-19. Produced via immunoSEQ multiplex PCR; TCRdb's table is partial and in-frame only. The repertoire has 55,000 to 75,000 clones, approximately 82% of them found once; the top ten carry 15% to 20%. The specimen was peripheral blood. The receptors were gathered from an elderly man with active COVID-19.

This clone occurred once. The V call is TRBV5-1, the J call TRBJ2-1; TRBD2 matches at 10 bases. The CDR3 runs to 15 residues. The germline CDR1 and CDR2 sequences are SGHRS and YFSETQ. V lost 0 bases to trimming and J lost 6 bases; unmatched junction nucleotides: 3. The CDR3, as DNA: TGCGCCAGCAGCTTGGTGCTAGCGGGGGTCAATGAGCAGTTCTTC. Protein: CASSLVLAGVNEQFF.

The chain joins TRBV7-2 to TRBJ2-5; D may be TRBD1 (5 bases). TRBJ2-7 explains the end of the DNA better; the J call may be wrong. The CDR3 contains 14 residues. CDR1 SGHTA and CDR2 FQGNSA come from the germline V gene. CDR3 bases: TGTGCCAGCAGCTTCCAGGCCAGGGATTACGAGCAGTACTTC. The encoded protein is CASSFQARDYEQYF.

The genes are TRBV6-6 and TRBJ2-7; maybe TRBD2 (6 bases). Germline CDR1 reads MNHNY; CDR2 reads SVGAGI (reference sequence). CDR3 length: 16 residues. V was cut by 8 bases and J by 4 bases, with 24 bases left in between. DNA for the CDR3: TGTGCCAGCTCCTCCGTAGGGACTCGATTAAATTACGAGCAGTACTTC. Its translation is CASSSVGTRLNYEQYF.

This rearrangement joins TRBV19 to TRBJ1-2; D is uncertain. CDR1 is LNHDA and CDR2 is SQIVND in the germline V gene (reference sequence). This CDR3 spans 16 amino acids. V lost 4 bases, J lost 4 bases, and 19 bases lay in between. CDR3 in DNA: TGTGCCAGTAGTACCGGATTTGAGATTCCAGGCTATGGCTACACCTTC. Translating gives CASSTGFEIPGYGYTF.

The chain is built from TRBV9 and TRBJ1-1; 8 positions agree with TRBD1. V lost 3 bases and J lost 5; bases outside the gene matches: 6. The CDR3 totals 14 residues. Per germline, CDR1 SGDLS and CDR2 YYNGEE. The DNA of the CDR3 is TGTGCCAGCAGCGCTAGACAGGGGTTGACTGAAGCTTTCTTT. Translated: CASSARQGLTEAFF. The whole variable domain, remainder taken from reference TRBV9 and TRBJ1-1, is DSGVTQTPKHLITATGQRVTLRCSPRSGDLSVYWYQQSLDQGLQFLIQYYNGEERAKGNILERFSAQQFPDLHSELNLSSLELGDSALYFCASSARQGLTEAFFGQGTRLTVV.

The J gene is TRBJ2-7, the V gene TRBV7-2, with D possibly TRBD2 on 6 matching bases. V lost 6 bases, J lost 4 bases, and 13 bases lay in between. The germline V gene encodes CDR1 SGHTA and CDR2 FQGNSA. This CDR3 comprises 13 residues. This chain's CDR3 is CASSYQRAYEQYF. The CDR3 DNA reads TGTGCCAGCAGTTACCAGCGGGCGTACGAGCAGTACTTC.

The rearrangement links TRBV7-9 to TRBJ2-3, with 9 bases that match TRBD2. With V trimmed by 5 bases and J by 0 bases, 3 bases remained unmatched. From germline, CDR1 is SEHNR and CDR2 FQNEAQ (reference sequence). This CDR3 region has 15 residues. CDR3 nucleotides: TGTGCCAGCAGCCTTACTAGCGGGAGCACAGATACGCAGTATTTT. This codes for CASSLTSGSTDTQYF.

This clone has just one count. This chain links TRBV19 with TRBJ1-1, with 7 bases lining up with TRBD1. With V trimmed by 5 bases and J by 1 base, 7 bases remained unmatched. CDR3 length: 15 residues. Germline CDR1 is LNHDA and CDR2 is SQIVND (reference sequence). CDR3 bases: TGTGCCAGTAGTTCCTGGACAGGAGGGAACACTGAAGCTTTCTTT. Translating gives CASSSWTGGNTEAFF.

The V and J genes are TRBV5-4 and TRBJ2-3; D is possibly TRBD2 (5 bases). V lost 1 base to trimming and J lost 2 bases, with 8 bases between them. Germline values: CDR1 SGHNT, CDR2 YYREEE (reference sequence). The CDR3 consists of 14 residues. The CDR3 region has the DNA TGTGCCAGCAGCTTGAGTAGCGTCACAGATACGCAGTATTTT. Encoded protein: CASSLSSVTDTQYF.

The rearrangement uses TRBV6-4 and TRBJ2-1; weak D call: TRBD2 (6 bases). Germline V CDR1 and CDR2: MRHNA, SNTAGT. CDR3 length: 16 amino acids. V gave up 7 bases and J gave up 6 bases, with 22 bases separating them. CDR3: CASILTRLEGLNEQFF. CDR3 bases: TGTGCCAGCATTCTGACTCGGTTGGAGGGGCTCAATGAGCAGTTCTTC.

The rearrangement joins TRBV18 to TRBJ1-1, with 8 positions matching TRBD1. This CDR3 is built from 14 residues. The V gene's germline CDR1 is KGHSH and CDR2 LQKENI. V lost 5 bases and J lost 4; bases outside the gene matches: 6. The CDR3 region has the DNA TGTGCCAGCTCAGATGGACAGGGTCCCACTGAAGCTTTCTTT. Its protein is CASSDGQGPTEAFF.

The chain carries TRBV7-9 and TRBJ1-5, with 8 bases lining up with TRBD1. V shed 4 bases, J shed 6 bases, and the junction held 5 bases outside the gene matches. This CDR3 has 14 residues. Germline V lookup: CDR1 SEHNR, CDR2 FQNEAQ (reference sequence). CDR3 coding DNA: TGTGCCAGCAGCTCTGACAGGGGTGTTCAGCCCCAGCATTTT. It yields the protein CASSSDRGVQPQHF.

The chain carries TRBV2 and TRBJ1-3; TRBD1 aligns across 8 bases. From germline, CDR1 is SNHLY and CDR2 FYNNEI. The CDR3 has 13 amino acids. The CDR3, as DNA: TGTGCAGCAGACAGGGGAAGAAGAAACACCATATATTTT. Protein: CAADRGRRNTIYF.

The J gene is TRBJ1-1, the V gene TRBV14; no firm D call. The CDR3 covers 12 residues. With 2 bases removed from V and 4 bases from J, the gap between germline ends came to 5 bases. CDR1 and CDR2 from the germline V gene are SGHDN and FVKESK. CDR3 sequence reads: CASSQSGTEAFF. CDR3 bases: TGTGCCAGCAGCCAATCAGGCACTGAAGCTTTCTTT.

The chain carries TRBV19 and TRBJ1-3; D is uncertain. Trimming took 7 bases from V and 3 from J, leaving 10 bases between them. Per germline, CDR1 LNHDA and CDR2 SQIVND (reference sequence). This CDR3 region has 13 residues. The CDR3 DNA sequence: TGTGCCAGTATCTCGTCCCTTGGAAACACCATATATTTT. It codes for CASISSLGNTIYF.

This clone was detected only once. The chain recombines TRBV28 with TRBJ1-2, with 11 bases matching TRBD1. The germline gives CDR1 MDHEN, CDR2 SYDVKM. V was pared by 2 bases and J by 8 bases, with 16 bases of the junction left unmatched. The CDR3 is 18 amino acids. The CDR3 sequence is CASSLGGADRGPRRGYTF. The CDR3 region has the DNA TGTGCCAGCAGTTTAGGGGGTGCGGACAGGGGGCCTCGACGCGGCTACACCTTC.

CDR3 loop: CSVMIPGQGSADTQYF. The CDR3 DNA follows: TGCAGCGTCATGATCCCGGGACAGGGAAGCGCAGATACGCAGTATTTT. V usage is TRBV29-1 and J usage is TRBJ2-3; 9 bases are shared with TRBD1. CDR1 is SQVTM and CDR2 is ANQGSEA in the germline V gene. V trimming: 6 bases; J trimming: 4 bases; junction bases outside the gene matches: 14. The CDR3 totals 16 residues.

The V call is TRBV7-9, the J call TRBJ2-7; 9 nucleotides line up with TRBD2. This CDR3 has 14 residues. V was pared by 4 bases and J by 6 bases, with 7 bases of the junction left unmatched. Germline CDR1 is SEHNR and CDR2 is FQNEAQ (reference sequence). The CDR3: CASSSGGRALEQYF. The CDR3 nucleotides read TGTGCCAGCAGCTCGGGCGGGAGGGCCCTCGAGCAGTACTTC.

This chain uses TRBV14 with TRBJ1-1; no clear D gene. The CDR3 extends over 12 amino acids. Germline V lookup: CDR1 SGHDN, CDR2 FVKESK. Trimming stripped 1 base from V and 6 bases from J, with 6 bases between. In nucleotides, the CDR3 is TGTGCCAGCAGCCAAGTATATTCTGAAGCTTTCTTT. Translating gives CASSQVYSEAFF.

The chain links TRBV19 to TRBJ1-1; the D gene is possibly TRBD1 (5 bases). The ends were cut back, 2 bases at V and 3 bases at J, with 7 bases in the middle. The CDR3 covers 13 residues. Germline assignment: CDR1 LNHDA and CDR2 SQIVND (reference sequence). The CDR3 spells CASSIRGDTEAFF. The CDR3 DNA reads TGTGCCAGTAGTATAAGGGGCGACACTGAAGCTTTCTTT.

The chain employs TRBV6-5 and TRBJ1-2; 10 nucleotides agree with TRBD1. The CDR3 runs 15 residues. The germline V gene encodes CDR1 MNHEY and CDR2 SVGAGI. V lost 5 bases and J lost 8; bases outside the gene matches: 11. In DNA, the CDR3 is TGTGCCAGCAGTACGACCGGGACAGGGGTTGGGGGCTACACCTTC. This sequence encodes CASSTTGTGVGGYTF.

The rearrangement links TRBV5-6 to TRBJ1-4; the D is unclear. V was pared by 2 bases and J by 5 bases, with 10 bases between. The germline gives CDR1 SGHDT, CDR2 YYEEEE. The CDR3 runs to 14 residues. DNA for the CDR3: TGTGCCAGCAGCTTCAGCGCGGTAAATGAAAAACTGTTTTTT. Its translation: CASSFSAVNEKLFF.

Ten or more counts support this clone. The rearrangement uses TRBV4-3 and TRBJ2-7; D is uncertain. Trimming removed 4 bases at V and 3 bases at J, with 10 bases between. Germline V lookup: CDR1 LGHNA, CDR2 YSLEER. The CDR3 runs to 13 residues. The CDR3 loop reads CASSRNLFYEQYF. The CDR3 nucleotides read TGCGCCAGCAGCCGAAACTTGTTCTACGAGCAGTACTTC.

The chain is built from TRBV4-1 and TRBJ1-4; D is possibly TRBD1 (6 bases). Germline V gene data show CDR1 as MGHRA and CDR2 as YSYEKL. V was trimmed by 4 bases and J by 0 bases, leaving 12 bases between them. The CDR3 totals 16 residues. The CDR3 DNA follows: TGCGCCAGCAGCCTCTTCGGACAGACAACTAATGAAAAACTGTTTTTT. Its translation is CASSLFGQTTNEKLFF.

The chain couples TRBV7-2 to TRBJ2-1; TRBD2 might be the D (5 bases). The CDR3 contains 15 residues. Germline CDR1 SGHTA, CDR2 FQGNSA. V was trimmed by 2 bases and J by 5 bases, leaving 13 bases between them. In DNA form, the CDR3 reads TGTGCCAGCAGCTTATCTTCGGACTCTCACAATGAGCAGTTCTTC. Encoded protein: CASSLSSDSHNEQFF. Looking up the rest from reference TRBV7-2 and TRBJ2-1 gives the full variable domain: GAGVSQSPSNKVTEKGKDVELRCDPISGHTALYWYRQSLGQGLEFLIYFQGNSAPDKSGLPSDRFSAERTGGSVSTLTIQRTQQEDSAVYLCASSLSSDSHNEQFFGPGTRLTVL.

V is TRBV7-2 and J is TRBJ2-4; D uncertain. This CDR3 spans 17 amino acids. CDR1 is SGHTA, CDR2 FQGNSA, per germline. Trimming cost V 2 bases and J 0 bases, with 14 bases left between them. The chain's CDR3 is CASSLLYSKLAKNIQYF. CDR3 sequence (DNA): TGTGCCAGCAGCTTATTGTACAGCAAACTAGCCAAAAACATTCAGTACTTC.